What follows are 27 T cell receptor beta chains derived from one specimen sequenced in a study of blood T cell repertoires in COVID-19. Produced via immunoSEQ multiplex PCR; TCRdb's table is partial and in-frame only. The table has approximately 330,000 clones, 88% seen once; the top ten hold 3.5% to 4%. Material: peripheral blood. The receptors here all came from a woman aged 45-65 years with active or convalescent COVID-19.

This chain uses TRBV5-4 with TRBJ1-3, with D unresolved. This CDR3 has 15 amino acids. V shed 4 bases and J shed 0 bases, with 11 bases lying between them. Per germline, CDR1 SGHNT and CDR2 YYREEE (reference sequence). The CDR3 DNA is TGTGCCAGCAGCGCGGGAGCTAGCTCTGGAAACACCATATATTTT. This gives the protein CASSAGASSGNTIYF.

This chain connects TRBV18 to TRBJ2-7; 8 bases line up with TRBD1. Germline values: CDR1 KGHSH, CDR2 LQKENI. The CDR3 totals 15 residues. Trimming cost V 4 bases and J 5 bases; bases outside gene matches: 10. CDR3 sequence (DNA): TGTGCCAGCTCACGACAGGGGACATTTTACAACGAGCAGTACTTC. Translation gives CASSRQGTFYNEQYF.

The rearrangement uses TRBV18 and TRBJ1-1; D is undetermined. Germline CDR1 and CDR2: KGHSH and LQKENI. The CDR3 loop spans 12 amino acids. V lost 5 bases to trimming and J lost 2 bases, with 6 bases between them. DNA for the CDR3: TGTGCCAGCTCAAACAGCAACACTGAAGCTTTCTTT. This translates into CASSNSNTEAFF.

The chain is built from TRBV28 and TRBJ2-7; D is possibly TRBD1 (6 bases). The V end lost 4 bases, the J end lost 3 bases, and 13 bases lay between the germline ends. The CDR3 runs to 14 residues. The V gene's germline CDR1 is MDHEN and CDR2 SYDVKM. CDR3 bases: TGTGCCAGCAGTTGGGGCAGGGGTCTCTACGAGCAGTACTTC. Residues: CASSWGRGLYEQYF.

This chain links TRBV11-2 with TRBJ1-1; D perhaps matches TRBD1 (5 bases). Between the trimmed V and J ends, which lost 2 bases and 1 base, there was a span of 8 bases. Germline V lookup: CDR1 SGHAT, CDR2 FQNNGV. This CDR3 contains 14 residues. CDR3 in DNA: TGTGCCAGCAGCTTAACGCAGGGGAACACTGAAGCTTTCTTT. This gives the protein CASSLTQGNTEAFF.

V and J are TRBV19 and TRBJ2-2, with 8 bases that match TRBD2. The CDR3 is 17 residues long. The V segment lost 0 bases and the J segment 7 bases; nucleotides outside the gene matches: 10. Germline CDR1 LNHDA, CDR2 SQIVND (reference sequence). In nucleotides, the CDR3 is TGTGCCAGTAGTATAGATCCAGCGGGAGCGGCGAACGGGGAGCTGTTTTTT. The encoded protein is CASSIDPAGAANGELFF.

In this sample, this clone turned up once. The V gene is TRBV5-4, the J gene TRBJ2-1; 7 bases fit TRBD2. The CDR3 loop spans 16 amino acids. The germline V gene has CDR1 SGHNT and CDR2 YYREEE (reference sequence). Trimming took 2 bases from V and 8 from J; bases not matched to a gene: 13. For the CDR3, the DNA is TGTGCCAGCAGCTTAGGCGGGAGTCAAGGAGCACATGAGCAGTTCTTC. Translating gives CASSLGGSQGAHEQFF. The variable domain in full, completed from reference TRBV5-4 and TRBJ2-1, reads ETGVTQSPTHLIKTRGQQVTLRCSSQSGHNTVSWYQQALGQGPQFIFQYYREEENGRGNFPPRFSGLQFPNYSSELNVNALELDDSALYLCASSLGGSQGAHEQFFGPGTRLTVL.

The table lists this clone with a count of one. DNA for the CDR3: TGCGCCAGCAGCCTCGCCCACAGGGGCGACGGGGAGCTGTTTTTT. Amino acids: CASSLAHRGDGELFF. The chain recombines TRBV4-3 with TRBJ2-2; 7 bases align to TRBD1. Losses at the gene ends were 4 bases for V and 7 bases for J; bases not matched to a gene: 9. The CDR3 totals 15 residues. CDR1 LGHNA and CDR2 YSLEER come from the germline V gene.

J is TRBJ1-1 and V is TRBV4-3; D is possibly TRBD1 (6 bases). The CDR3 spans 15 residues. Between the trimmed V and J ends, which lost 4 bases and 3 bases, there was a span of 15 bases. CDR1 and CDR2 from the germline V gene are LGHNA and YSLEER. Here the CDR3 DNA reads TGCGCCAGCAGCCGAGGGGGTTTTGGGGACACTGAAGCTTTCTTT. Translated, it gives CASSRGGFGDTEAFF.

CDR3 sequence reads: CASSVDREARDEQFF. In DNA, the CDR3 is TGTGCCAGCAGCGTAGACCGGGAGGCAAGGGATGAGCAGTTCTTC. The genes are TRBV9 and TRBJ2-1, with 7 bases that match TRBD2. The CDR3 spans 15 residues. The V and J ends lost 0 bases and 8 bases, in that order; junction bases with no gene match: 8. CDR1 SGDLS and CDR2 YYNGEE come from the germline V gene.

The chain combines TRBV27 with TRBJ2-7; 9 nucleotides match TRBD1. Germline CDR1 is MNHEY and CDR2 is SMNVEV (reference sequence). V gave up 5 bases and J gave up 3 bases; unmatched junction bases: 5. The CDR3 has 14 amino acids. CDR3 nucleotide sequence: TGTGCCAGCAGTAAAACAGGGGGCAACTACGAGCAGTACTTC. This translates into CASSKTGGNYEQYF.

The CDR3 nucleotides are TGCAGCGTTGAGCGGACAGGGTGGGGTGAAAAACTGTTTTTT. It encodes CSVERTGWGEKLFF. The V call is TRBV29-1, the J call TRBJ1-4, with 8 positions matching TRBD1. After removal of 3 bases from V and 7 bases from J, the junction contained 7 bases not matched to a gene. The CDR3 is 14 residues long. Germline V gene data show CDR1 as SQVTM and CDR2 as ANQGSEA. Variable domain in full (rest from reference TRBV29-1 and TRBJ1-4): SAVISQKPSRDICQRGTSLTIQCQVDSQVTMMFWYRQQPGQSLTLIATANQGSEATYESGFVIDKFPISRPNLTFSTLTVSNMSPEDSSIYLCSVERTGWGEKLFFGSGTQLSVL.

The chain links TRBV28 to TRBJ1-1; D is unresolved. V was shortened by 7 bases and J by 5 bases, with 8 bases between the two germline ends. CDR3 length equals 11 residues. The germline V gene has CDR1 MDHEN and CDR2 SYDVKM. The DNA for the CDR3 is TGTGCCAGCATTTCGGGAACTGAAGCTTTCTTT. Protein: CASISGTEAFF.

The chain is built from TRBV5-1 and TRBJ2-1; a weak D match, TRBD2 (6 bases). Germline lookup yields CDR1 SGHRS and CDR2 YFSETQ. The CDR3 is made up of 13 amino acids. The ends were cut back, 0 bases at V and 12 bases at J, with 13 bases in the middle. CDR3 in DNA: TGCGCCAGCAGCTTGGGCGGGGTAACGACGCAGTTCTTC. Translated: CASSLGGVTTQFF.

DNA of the CDR3: TGTGCCAGCAGCAAAAGAAAGGGAGGAGGGAATGAAAAACTGTTTTTT. This translates into CASSKRKGGGNEKLFF. This chain uses TRBV21-1 with TRBJ1-4. TRBV21-1 is a recognized pseudogene. This CDR3 spans 16 amino acids.

This CDR3 is CASRVSSGRAMETQYF. In DNA, the CDR3 is TGTGCCAGCAGGGTTTCTAGCGGGAGGGCCATGGAGACCCAGTACTTC. This chain uses TRBV27 with TRBJ2-5, with 12 bases aligning to TRBD2. The V gene end was trimmed by 6 bases and the J gene end by 5 bases; junction bases not matched to a gene: 10. CDR1 and CDR2 from the germline V gene are MNHEY and SMNVEV (reference sequence). CDR3 length equals 16 residues.

V gene TRBV5-1 combines with J gene TRBJ1-5; the D gene is possibly TRBD1 (6 bases). The germline gives CDR1 SGHRS, CDR2 YFSETQ. V dropped 3 bases and J dropped 3 bases, with 10 bases sitting between them. The CDR3 sequence is 14 residues long. CDR3 sequence reads: CASSSGGPNQPQHF. The CDR3, as DNA: TGCGCCAGCAGCTCCGGGGGGCCCAATCAGCCCCAGCATTTT.

This chain uses TRBV11-1 with TRBJ2-7; 13 bases agree with TRBD2. The length of the CDR3 is 14 residues. Per the germline V gene, CDR1 is SGHAT and CDR2 is FQDESV (reference sequence). Trimming took 3 bases from V and 7 from J; bases not matched to a gene: 3. CDR3 bases: TGTGCCAGCAGCTTGGGGACTAGCGGGATTGAGCAGTACTTC. It yields the protein CASSLGTSGIEQYF.

This sequence joins TRBV3-1 (or the pseudogene TRBV3-2) and TRBJ1-1; D is undetermined. V lost 3 bases and J 0 bases, leaving 11 bases between the germline ends. Per the germline V gene, CDR1 is LGHDT and CDR2 is YNNKEL (reference sequence). The CDR3 covers 15 residues. CDR3 in DNA: TGTGCCAGCAGCCACTTTTCAGACTTGAACACTGAAGCTTTCTTT. It is translated as CASSHFSDLNTEAFF.

The chain is built from TRBV4-3 and TRBJ2-1; weak D call: TRBD2 (6 bases). The CDR3 totals 18 residues. In germline, CDR1 is LGHNA, CDR2 YSLEER. Trimming shortened V by 1 base and J by 2 bases, and 18 bases separated the two germline ends. CDR3 sequence (DNA): TGCGCCAGCAGCCAAGTCGGGACTCACGAATTCACCTACAATGAGCAGTTCTTC. It codes for CASSQVGTHEFTYNEQFF.

J is TRBJ2-7 and V is TRBV2, with a tentative D call TRBD1 (6 bases). Germline lookup yields CDR1 SNHLY and CDR2 FYNNEI. V lost 3 bases to trimming and J lost 6 bases, with 12 bases between them. The CDR3 sequence is 13 residues long. This CDR3 reads CASSERLGGEQYF. The CDR3, as DNA: TGTGCCAGCAGTGAGCGGTTAGGGGGCGAGCAGTACTTC.

V and J are TRBV30 and TRBJ1-1, with 7 bases identical to TRBD1. Germline assignment: CDR1 GTSNPN and CDR2 SVGIG (reference sequence). The length of the CDR3 is 11 residues. Losses at the gene ends were 7 bases for V and 3 bases for J; bases not matched to a gene: 2. This chain's CDR3 is CAYRGYTEAFF. DNA for the CDR3: TGTGCCTACAGGGGTTACACTGAAGCTTTCTTT.

The CDR3 region is CASSLGLTGAYQETQYF. In nucleotides, the CDR3 is TGTGCCAGCAGCTTAGGTTTGACAGGAGCGTACCAAGAGACCCAGTACTTC. The V and J genes are TRBV11-3 and TRBJ2-5; weak D call: TRBD1 (6 bases). CDR3 length: 17 amino acids. Germline V gives CDR1 SGHNT, CDR2 YENEEA. Trimming removed 1 base from V and 0 bases from J, with 15 bases in between.

With regard to this clone: The sample carries other DNA sequences with the same CDR3. The rearrangement uses TRBV7-2 and TRBJ2-6, with D possibly TRBD1 on 5 matching bases. Trimming stripped 1 base from V and 0 bases from J, with 7 bases between. Germline V gives CDR1 SGHTA, CDR2 FQGNSA. The CDR3 is 16 residues long. CDR3: CASSLGQGSGANVLTF. The CDR3 DNA sequence: TGTGCCAGCAGCTTAGGTCAGGGCTCTGGGGCCAACGTCCTGACTTTC.

The chain employs TRBV19 and TRBJ1-2, with D possibly being TRBD1 (5 bases). The germline gives CDR1 LNHDA, CDR2 SQIVND (reference sequence). CDR3 size: 16 residues. V was pared by 7 bases and J by 3 bases, with 21 bases between. The CDR3, as DNA: TGTGCCAGTACCTCCACGCGGGACGGACCATACTATGGCTACACCTTC. As protein: CASTSTRDGPYYGYTF.

The chain is built from TRBV7-2 and TRBJ1-1, with D possibly being TRBD1 (6 bases). In germline, CDR1 is SGHTA, CDR2 FQGNSA. This CDR3 is built from 14 residues. V was clipped by 2 bases and J by 1 base, with 8 bases between them. CDR3 amino acids: CASSLLGGNTEAFF. CDR3 in DNA: TGTGCCAGCAGCTTATTAGGGGGGAACACTGAAGCTTTCTTT.

The CDR3 region is CATSDPSMRSGENTGELFF. The CDR3 region has the DNA TGTGCCACCAGTGACCCATCGATGAGAAGCGGGGAGAACACCGGGGAGCTGTTTTTT. This sequence joins TRBV24-1 and TRBJ2-2, with TRBD2 identical over 7 bases. Germline V gene lookup returns CDR1 KGHDR and CDR2 SFDVKD. The CDR3 loop spans 19 amino acids. Unmatched junction bases numbered 14, after V lost 4 bases and J lost 1 base.